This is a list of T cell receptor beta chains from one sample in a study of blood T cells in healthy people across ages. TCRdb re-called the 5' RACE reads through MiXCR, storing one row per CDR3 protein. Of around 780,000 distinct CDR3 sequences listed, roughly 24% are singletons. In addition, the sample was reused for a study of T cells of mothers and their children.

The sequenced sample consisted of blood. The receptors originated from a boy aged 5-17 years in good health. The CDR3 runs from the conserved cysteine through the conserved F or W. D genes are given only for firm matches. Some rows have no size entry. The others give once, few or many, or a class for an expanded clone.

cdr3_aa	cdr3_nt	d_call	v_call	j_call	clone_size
CASSYLSLESEAFF	TGTGCCAGCAGTTACCTTTCCCTAGAGTCTGAAGCTTTCTTT	-	TRBV6-6	TRBJ1-1	-
CASSAGQHSPLHF	TGTGCCAGCAGTGCCGGACAGCACTCACCCCTCCACTTT	-	TRBV6-1	TRBJ1-6	-
CASSTRGVADATNEKLFF	TGTGCCAGCAGTACCCGCGGTGTGGCAGATGCAACTAATGAAAAACTGTTTTTT	-	TRBV25-1	TRBJ1-4	few
CASSVDRAYRENTIYF	TGTGCCAGCAGCGTCGACAGGGCATACCGGGAAAACACCATATATTTT	TRBD1	TRBV9	TRBJ1-3	-
CASSYRGSGLAYEQYF	TGTGCCAGCAGTTACAGGGGGTCAGGACTAGCCTACGAGCAGTACTTC	-	TRBV6-5	TRBJ2-7	-
CSARMGQGFLGEQFF	TGCAGTGCTAGGATGGGACAGGGGTTTCTGGGTGAGCAGTTCTTC	TRBD1	TRBV20-1	TRBJ2-1	few
CASRGGTNTGELFF	TGTGCCTCCCGGGGCGGTACTAACACCGGGGAGCTGTTTTTT	-	TRBV6-4	TRBJ2-2	-
CASSQRDSTDTQYF	TGTGCCAGCAGCCAAAGGGACAGCACAGATACGCAGTATTTT	-	TRBV3-1	TRBJ2-3	few
CSAGERGGRETQYF	TGCAGTGCTGGGGAGCGGGGGGGCCGGGAGACCCAGTACTTC	TRBD2	TRBV20-1	TRBJ2-5	-
CSARSQGRDTQYF	TGCAGCGCTAGATCCCAGGGGAGGGATACGCAGTATTTT	-	TRBV20-1	TRBJ2-3	-
CASSSSKQGGQPQHF	TGTGCCAGCAGCTCCTCTAAACAGGGGGGTCAGCCCCAGCATTTT	TRBD1	TRBV7-9	TRBJ1-5	few
CAKEGSYEQYF	TGTGCCAAGGAGGGCTCCTACGAACAGTACTTC	-	TRBV7-9	TRBJ2-7	once
CSAAQTEEAFF	TGCAGTGCTGCGCAGACAGAAGAAGCTTTCTTT	-	TRBV20-1	TRBJ1-1	-
CASSEWEIPATNEKLFF	TGTGCCAGCAGTGAATGGGAGATTCCAGCAACTAATGAAAAACTGTTTTTT	-	TRBV6-1	TRBJ1-4	-
CASSGLAGALNTGELFF	TGCGCCAGCAGTGGTCTAGCGGGGGCCCTGAACACCGGGGAGCTGTTTTTT	TRBD2	TRBV10-2	TRBJ2-2	-
CASSWGQEGEQYF	TGCGCCAGCAGCTGGGGACAGGAGGGCGAGCAGTACTTC	TRBD1	TRBV5-1	TRBJ2-7	-
CASSQPNRGAYEQYF	TGCGCCAGCAGCCAACCCAATCGGGGGGCCTACGAGCAGTACTTC	TRBD2	TRBV4-1	TRBJ2-7	-
CASSLEDRDSFEKLFF	TGTGCCAGCAGCTTAGAGGACCGGGACAGTTTCGAAAAACTGTTTTTT	TRBD1	TRBV7-9	TRBJ1-4	-
CASRPGPTAFF	TGTGCCAGCAGGCCGGGTCCCACGGCTTTCTTT	-	TRBV28	TRBJ1-1	few
CASSLSTGRSSYAFF	TGTGCCAGCAGTTTATCAACTGGGCGGTCGAGTTACGCTTTCTTT	-	TRBV12-3/TRBV12-4	TRBJ1-1	-
CSARDLDGGAGDEQFF	TGCAGTGCTAGAGACCTGGACGGGGGGGCCGGTGATGAGCAGTTCTTC	TRBD2	TRBV20-1	TRBJ2-1	few
CASTLRGVPEQYF	TGTGCCAGCACACTAAGGGGGGTTCCTGAGCAGTACTTC	-	TRBV28	TRBJ2-7	few
CASSYSIWSGNTIYF	TGTGCCAGCAGTTACTCGATATGGTCTGGAAACACCATATATTTT	-	TRBV6-5	TRBJ1-3	few
CASSSHPTGTQETQYF	TGCGCCAGCAGCTCCCACCCGACAGGGACCCAAGAGACCCAGTACTTC	TRBD1	TRBV5-1	TRBJ2-5	few
CSARDWRGEQYF	TGCAGTGCTAGAGATTGGAGGGGAGAGCAGTACTTC	-	TRBV20-1	TRBJ2-5	-
CSVSPINEKLFF	TGCAGCGTTAGCCCGATTAATGAAAAACTGTTTTTT	-	TRBV29-1	TRBJ1-4	-
CASSLDRDMNTEAFF	TGCGCCAGCAGCTTGGATCGAGATATGAACACTGAAGCTTTCTTT	-	TRBV5-1	TRBJ1-1	-
CASSVGGTGANVLTF	TGTGCCAGCAGCGTAGGGGGCACTGGGGCCAACGTCCTGACTTTC	-	TRBV9	TRBJ2-6	few
CASSRSITGLDYGYTF	TGCGCCAGCAGCCGGTCAATCACAGGGCTCGACTATGGCTACACCTTC	-	TRBV5-1	TRBJ1-2	-
CSATTSGYNEQFF	TGCAGTGCTACGACTAGCGGGTACAATGAGCAGTTCTTC	TRBD2	TRBV20-1	TRBJ2-1	-
CSVAYRDRPSYEQYF	TGCAGCGTTGCCTACCGGGACAGGCCCTCCTACGAGCAGTACTTC	TRBD1	TRBV29-1	TRBJ2-7	-
CASSEGGRINQPQHF	TGTGCCAGCAGTGAAGGGGGACGGATAAATCAGCCCCAGCATTTT	-	TRBV2	TRBJ1-5	few
CSVDGGLAVWTDTQYF	TGCAGCGTTGACGGGGGACTAGCGGTCTGGACAGATACGCAGTATTTT	TRBD2	TRBV29-1	TRBJ2-3	-
CATSDLHQDRGGGRFF	TGTGCCACCAGTGATTTGCACCAGGACAGGGGGGGAGGGCGGTTCTTC	TRBD1	TRBV24-1	TRBJ2-1	-
CASSEARIWATNEKLFF	TGTGCCAGCAGTGAAGCGCGCATCTGGGCAACTAATGAAAAACTGTTTTTT	-	TRBV6-1	TRBJ1-4	few
CSVEVKQPYGYTF	TGCAGCGTTGAAGTTAAACAGCCCTATGGCTACACCTTC	-	TRBV29-1	TRBJ1-2	-
CASTRTSAETPYF	TGTGCCAGCACGAGGACTAGTGCGGAGACCCCGTACTTC	TRBD2	TRBV6-1	TRBJ2-5	-
CASSEQGQPSYEQYF	TGTGCCAGTAGTGAGCAGGGACAGCCATCCTACGAGCAGTACTTC	TRBD1	TRBV19	TRBJ2-7	few
CASSSFNVQPQHF	TGTGCCAGCAGCTCCTTTAATGTTCAGCCCCAGCATTTT	-	TRBV7-2	TRBJ1-5	-
CATSLDGQKTQYF	TGTGCCACCAGCCTGGATGGACAGAAAACCCAGTACTTC	-	TRBV24-1	TRBJ2-7	few
CSVQQLLAKNIQYF	TGCAGCGTCCAACAGTTACTAGCCAAAAACATTCAGTACTTC	-	TRBV29-1	TRBJ2-4	-
CASSEGTVTNTGELFF	TGCGCCAGCAGCGAGGGGACAGTAACGAACACCGGGGAGCTGTTTTTT	TRBD1	TRBV5-1	TRBJ2-2	-
CASSSEGAAPIHGYTF	TGTGCCAGCAGCTCGGAGGGGGCCGCGCCCATACATGGCTACACCTTC	TRBD1	TRBV11-1	TRBJ1-2	-
CAGWTGNYGYTF	TGTGCCGGATGGACAGGGAACTATGGCTACACCTTC	TRBD1	TRBV18	TRBJ1-2	-
CASSPRTGETGELFF	TGTGCCAGCAGCCCCCGGACAGGGGAAACCGGGGAGCTGTTTTTT	TRBD1	TRBV11-2	TRBJ2-2	few
CASSELLAFDEQFF	TGTGCCAGCAGTGAACTCCTAGCTTTCGATGAGCAGTTCTTC	-	TRBV2	TRBJ2-1	-
CSVEREQGEKLFF	TGCAGCGTTGAGCGGGAACAGGGTGAAAAACTGTTTTTT	-	TRBV29-1	TRBJ1-4	-
CASHGGNEQFF	TGTGCCAGCCATGGGGGCAATGAGCAGTTCTTC	-	TRBV7-9	TRBJ2-1	-
CASSHPGGFETQYF	TGTGCCAGCAGCCACCCCGGCGGTTTCGAGACCCAGTACTTC	-	TRBV3-1	TRBJ2-5	few